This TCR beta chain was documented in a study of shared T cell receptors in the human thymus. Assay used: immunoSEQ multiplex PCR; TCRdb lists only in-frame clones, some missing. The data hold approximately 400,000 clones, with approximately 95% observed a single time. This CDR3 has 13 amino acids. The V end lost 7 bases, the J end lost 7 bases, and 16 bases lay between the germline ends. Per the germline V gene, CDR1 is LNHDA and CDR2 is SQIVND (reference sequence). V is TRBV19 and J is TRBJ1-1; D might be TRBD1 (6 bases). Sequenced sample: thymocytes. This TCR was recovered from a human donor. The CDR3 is CASMSRGKDEAFF. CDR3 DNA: TGTGCCAGTATGAGCAGGGGAAAGGATGAAGCTTTCTTT.